This is a list of T cell receptor beta chains from one sample in a study of spatial heterogeneity in lung cancer. Using its own MiXCR run on the 5' RACE reads, TCRdb lists one record per CDR3 protein. This sample carries around 9,700 distinct CDR3 sequences, around 22% of them seen once, and the ten largest clones take 33%. This specimen consisted of PBMCs, obtained at surgery. The source of these receptors is a female donor with early-stage non-small cell lung cancer. Both conserved end residues are part of each CDR3. A D gene is named only where the DNA matches it firmly. Clone size is not always given. Where it is, it says once, few, many or a class for expanded clones.

TRBV25-1	.	TRBJ2-7	many	TGTGCCAGCAGTGAATTCAACGAGAGCTCCTACGAGCAGTACTTC	CASSEFNESSYEQYF
TRBV7-2	.	TRBJ1-1	many	TGTGCCAGCAGATCGGGTCTGATGAACACTGAAGCTTTCTTT	CASRSGLMNTEAFF
TRBV2	.	TRBJ1-1	few	TGTGCCAGCAGATTGGGGGAATTGAACACTGAAGCTTTCTTT	CASRLGELNTEAFF
TRBV29-1	TRBD2	TRBJ2-1	few	TGCAGCGTTGACATACTAGCGGGTGAGCAGTTCTTC	CSVDILAGEQFF
TRBV12-3/TRBV12-4	.	TRBJ2-3	.	TGTGCCAGCAGTTTCCGGGTTGGGGACACAGATACGCAGTATTTT	CASSFRVGDTDTQYF
TRBV20-1	TRBD2	TRBJ2-2	many	TGCAGTGCTAGAGGGACTAGCGGGAGTTCCGGGGAGCTGTTTTTT	CSARGTSGSSGELFF
TRBV10-1	.	TRBJ2-6	few	TGCGCCAGCACTAAAATTTCGGGGGCCCTATTCTCTGGGGCCAACGTCCTGACTTTC	CASTKISGALFSGANVLTF
TRBV25-1	TRBD2	TRBJ2-1	few	TGTGCCAGCAGTGAAGGGAAGGGACTATCAAATGAGCAGTTCTTC	CASSEGKGLSNEQFF
TRBV7-9	TRBD1	TRBJ1-6	.	TGTGCCAGCAGGGAGCCTGACAGGGAGAATTCACCCCTCCACTTT	CASREPDRENSPLHF
TRBV6-2/TRBV6-3	TRBD2	TRBJ2-2	medium-sized	TGTGCCAGCAGCCTTGGGACTAGCTCCGGGGAGCTGTTTTTT	CASSLGTSSGELFF
TRBV7-9	.	TRBJ2-1	medium-sized	TGTGCCAGCAGCTTAATGACCTTTAAGTTGGAGCAGTTCTTC	CASSLMTFKLEQFF
TRBV12-3/TRBV12-4	TRBD2	TRBJ2-3	many	TGTGCCAGCAGTTGGTTGGGACTATCCACAGATACGCAGTATTTT	CASSWLGLSTDTQYF
TRBV2	.	TRBJ1-6	few	TGTGCCAGCAGTGTGGACGGGGAGAATTCACCCCTCCACTTT	CASSVDGENSPLHF
TRBV6-6	TRBD1	TRBJ1-4	few	TGTGCCAGCAGTTCACAGGGGGTAGTCGAAAAACTGTTTTTT	CASSSQGVVEKLFF
TRBV29-1	TRBD2	TRBJ2-2	medium-sized	TGCAGCGTTGGAGGAAATGGACTAGCGGGAAGATTGAACACCGGGGAGCTGTTTTTT	CSVGGNGLAGRLNTGELFF
TRBV19	TRBD2	TRBJ2-1	few	TGTGCCAGTAGTACCCCCGACAGGGGACTAGCGGGATTCTACAATGAGCAGTTCTTC	CASSTPDRGLAGFYNEQFF
TRBV12-3/TRBV12-4	.	TRBJ1-1	many	TGTGCCAGCAGTTTGGGTACTCTGAACACTGAAGCTTTCTTT	CASSLGTLNTEAFF
TRBV4-2	.	TRBJ2-6	medium-sized	TGTGCCAGCAGCGAAGACAATTCCGGGGCCAACGTCCTGACTTTC	CASSEDNSGANVLTF
TRBV14	.	TRBJ2-1	few	TGTGCCAGCAGCCAAGATGGGGCCCTGGCTCACAATGAGCAGTTCTTC	CASSQDGALAHNEQFF
TRBV15	.	TRBJ2-1	.	TGTGCCACCAGCAGAGATCCCGACTTCTACAATGAGCAGTTCTTC	CATSRDPDFYNEQFF
TRBV6-5	TRBD2	TRBJ2-7	few	TGTGCCAGCAGTTACTCGCGGGTCGGACTAGCGGTTTCCTACGAGCAGTACTTC	CASSYSRVGLAVSYEQYF
TRBV28	TRBD1	TRBJ2-7	few	TGTGCCAGCAGTACCGGACAGGTTTCCTACGAGCAGTACTTC	CASSTGQVSYEQYF
TRBV19	TRBD2	TRBJ2-2	.	TGTGCCAGTAGCCCCGGAAGCGGGAGGCGGAACACCGGGGAGCTGTTTTTT	CASSPGSGRRNTGELFF
TRBV6-1	TRBD1	TRBJ1-1	.	TGTGCCAGCACCTTCAACAGGGGGACTGTAGCTTTCTTT	CASTFNRGTVAFF
TRBV27	.	TRBJ2-1	few	TGTGCCAGCAGTTTCCGGGACATCTACAATGAGCAGTTCTTC	CASSFRDIYNEQFF
TRBV11-2	.	TRBJ2-1	.	TGTGCCAGCAGGGGCGGGACAGCCTCCTACAATGAGCAGTTCTTC	CASRGGTASYNEQFF
TRBV5-1	TRBD1	TRBJ2-6	few	TGCGCCAGCAGCCAACAGGGGCCTGGGGCCAACGTCCTGACTTTC	CASSQQGPGANVLTF
TRBV28	TRBD1	TRBJ1-1	few	TGTGCCAGCAGCCGACAGGGTGGCACTGAAGCTTTCTTT	CASSRQGGTEAFF
TRBV27	TRBD2	TRBJ2-5	many	TGTGCCAGTAAATCGAGCGGGAGCGTAGAGACCCAGTACTTC	CASKSSGSVETQYF
TRBV23-1	TRBD1	TRBJ1-5	many	TGCGCCAGCAGCCTGGCGAGACAGGGCCCTCCCCAGCCCCAGCATTTT	CASSLARQGPPQPQHF
TRBV7-8	.	TRBJ2-1	.	TGTGCCAGCAGCCCCCGGGGCCCCTACAATGAGCAGTTCTTC	CASSPRGPYNEQFF
TRBV3-1	.	TRBJ2-7	.	TGTGCCAGCAGCCAGACCGACGGCGAGCAGTACTTC	CASSQTDGEQYF
TRBV2	.	TRBJ2-7	.	TGTGCCAGTGGGCCCGTATACGAGCAGTACTTC	CASGPVYEQYF
TRBV3-1	TRBD1	TRBJ2-5	.	TGTGCCAGCAGCCCCGGACAGGGGGCAGGGGAGACCCAGTACTTC	CASSPGQGAGETQYF
TRBV24-1	.	TRBJ2-3	.	TGTGCCGCGGATATCATAGGCACAGATACGCAGTATTTT	CAADIIGTDTQYF
TRBV12-3/TRBV12-4	.	TRBJ2-1	medium-sized	TGTGCCAGCAGTCCTCCGTACAATGAGCAGTTCTTC	CASSPPYNEQFF
TRBV20-1	.	TRBJ2-7	.	TGCAGTGCTAGAGTCCCACCTCTAGCGACCCACGAGCAGTACTTC	CSARVPPLATHEQYF
TRBV6-2/TRBV6-3	.	TRBJ2-7	medium-sized	TGTGCCAGCAGTTACGCAGTGCCCTCCTACGAGCAGTACTTC	CASSYAVPSYEQYF
TRBV12-3/TRBV12-4	TRBD1	TRBJ1-5	many	TGTGCCAGCAGTTGGGGACAGTACAATCAGCCCCAGCATTTT	CASSWGQYNQPQHF
TRBV7-9	TRBD1	TRBJ1-1	.	TGTGCCAGCAGCCCGGGGACAGGGAGGGAAACTGAAGCTTTCTTT	CASSPGTGRETEAFF
TRBV19	TRBD2	TRBJ2-3	few	TGTGCCAGTAGTATGTCCAGCGGGAGAGATACGCAGTATTTT	CASSMSSGRDTQYF